This TCR beta chain stems from a study of beta chain features in type 1 diabetes. The CDR3 has 14 residues. Between the trimmed V and J ends, which lost 3 bases and 3 bases, there was a span of 11 bases. CDR1 and CDR2 from the germline V gene are MDHEN and SYDVKM. Isolated RNA was reverse transcribed in full, so expressed TCRB transcripts were sequenced. Profiled with immunoSEQ multiplex PCR; TCRdb holds only in-frame clones, not every one. The table has around 500,000 clones, 9.5% to 12% seen once; the top ten hold less than 0.06%. The chain employs TRBV28 and TRBJ1-2, with no clear D. The sequenced sample was naive CD4+ T cells from blood. This receptor was taken from a woman between 18 and 29 years old in good health. CDR3 residues: CASSFIDTYYGYTF. The CDR3 nucleotides read TGTGCCAGCAGTTTTATTGACACCTACTATGGCTACACCTTC.